The following is a T cell receptor (beta chain) sequence with its context. These data originate in a study of blood T cell repertoires in COVID-19. The germline CDR1 and CDR2 sequences are MNHEY and SVGAGI. There are 13 residues in the CDR3. V lost 2 bases to trimming and J lost 12 bases; unmatched junction nucleotides: 5. Under the authors' procedure: Scientists estimated how many nucleated cells there were by amplifying reference gene primers. The table came from immunoSEQ multiplex PCR; TCRdb's copy has only in-frame clones and leaves some out. The V and J calls and clone size are taken from that table; D and trimming were inferred from the DNA. The sample yields some 100,000 clones, almost 90% seen once.

The chain carries TRBV6-5 and TRBJ2-1; 9 positions agree with TRBD2. Sample: peripheral blood. The TCR sequence derives from a human donor in a cohort sampled during active COVID-19. Written as DNA, the CDR3 is TGTGCCAGCAGTTACGGCGGGAGGGCCGGGCAGTTCTTC. It translates to CASSYGGRAGQFF.